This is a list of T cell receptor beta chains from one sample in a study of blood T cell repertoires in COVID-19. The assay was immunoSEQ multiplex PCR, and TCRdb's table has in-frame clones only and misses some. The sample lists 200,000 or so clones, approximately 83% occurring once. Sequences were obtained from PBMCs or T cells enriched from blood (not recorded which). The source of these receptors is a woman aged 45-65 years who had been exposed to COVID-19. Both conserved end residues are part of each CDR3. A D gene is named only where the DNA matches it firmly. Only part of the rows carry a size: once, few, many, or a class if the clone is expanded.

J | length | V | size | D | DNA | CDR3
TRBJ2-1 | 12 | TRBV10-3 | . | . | TGTGCCATCAGTGAGAGGAGGGATGAGCAGTTCTTC | CAISERRDEQFF
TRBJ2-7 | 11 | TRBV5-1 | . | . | TGCGCCAGCAGCTTTCGCGACGAGCAGTACTTC | CASSFRDEQYF
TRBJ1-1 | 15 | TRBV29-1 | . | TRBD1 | TGCAGCGTTGGAGGGAAGGGACAGGGGACCACTGAAGCTTTCTTT | CSVGGKGQGTTEAFF
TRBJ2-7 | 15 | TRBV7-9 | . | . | TGTGCCAGCAGCTTAGTAGGGGAAAGTGTCGACGAGCAGTACTTC | CASSLVGESVDEQYF
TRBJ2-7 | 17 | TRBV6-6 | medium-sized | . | TGTGCCAGCAGTCCCTCTATCTCGCAGGGGAGCTCCTACGAGCAGTACTTC | CASSPSISQGSSYEQYF
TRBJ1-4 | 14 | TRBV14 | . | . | TGTGCCAGCAGCCAAACAGGGTCGGGTGAAAAACTGTTTTTT | CASSQTGSGEKLFF
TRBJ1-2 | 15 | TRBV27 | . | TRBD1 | TGTGCCAGCAGTGCGAGGACAGGGGGACTGGGGGGCTACACCTTC | CASSARTGGLGGYTF
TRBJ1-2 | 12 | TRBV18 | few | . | TGTGCCAGCTCGCTAAGTGGAGATGGCTACACCTTC | CASSLSGDGYTF
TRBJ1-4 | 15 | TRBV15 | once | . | TGTGCCACCAGCAGAGATGAGGGAGAGGGTGGTTCTCTGTTTTTT | CATSRDEGEGGSLFF
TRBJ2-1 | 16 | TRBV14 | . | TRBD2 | TGTGCCAGCAGCCAAGGATTACTAGCGGGTTACAATGAGCAGTTCTTC | CASSQGLLAGYNEQFF
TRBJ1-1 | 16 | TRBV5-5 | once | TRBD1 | TGTGCCAGCAGCTCGTCCGGGACAGCCCCGAACACTGAAGCTTTCTTT | CASSSSGTAPNTEAFF
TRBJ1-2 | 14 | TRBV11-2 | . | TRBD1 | TGTGCCAGCAGCCGGACAGGGGGTAATTATGGCTACACCTTC | CASSRTGGNYGYTF
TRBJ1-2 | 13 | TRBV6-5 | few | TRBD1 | TGTGCCAGCACCAGAGGACAGGACTATGGCTACACCTTC | CASTRGQDYGYTF
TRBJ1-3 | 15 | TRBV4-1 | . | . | TGCGCCAGCAGCCAAATCCCAATAGCTCAAAACACCATATATTTT | CASSQIPIAQNTIYF
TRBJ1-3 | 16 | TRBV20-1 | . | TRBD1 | TGCAGTGCTAGTCCGGGACAGCGTTCCTCTGGAAACACCATATATTTT | CSASPGQRSSGNTIYF
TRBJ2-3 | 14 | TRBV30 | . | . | TGTGCCTTGTCTCGGGGTAGGGATGCAGATACGCAGTATTTT | CALSRGRDADTQYF